These 27 T cell receptor beta chains were all obtained from the same sample, sequenced in a study of blood T cell repertoires in COVID-19. The method was immunoSEQ multiplex PCR; TCRdb's version includes in-frame clones alone and lacks a portion of them. This table holds some 260,000 clones, 65% to 90% found once. Material: PBMCs or T cells enriched from blood (not recorded which). These TCRs come from a middle-aged man who had recovered from COVID-19.

The J gene is TRBJ2-3, the V gene TRBV7-9; D not certain. V was shortened by 1 base and J by 7 bases, with 9 bases between the two germline ends. CDR1 and CDR2 (germline): SEHNR, FQNEAQ (reference sequence). This CDR3 is 13 amino acids long. This chain's CDR3 is CASSLGSENTQYF. DNA for the CDR3: TGTGCCAGCAGCTTAGGATCGGAGAATACGCAGTATTTT.

V and J are TRBV7-9 and TRBJ2-7; tentatively, D is TRBD1 (5 bases). This CDR3 spans 14 amino acids. Trimming removed 6 bases at V and 0 bases at J, with 12 bases between. Germline V gene sequence: CDR1 SEHNR, CDR2 FQNEAQ (reference sequence). The CDR3 is CASRTVGDSYEQYF. The CDR3, as DNA: TGTGCCAGCAGGACCGTAGGGGACTCCTACGAGCAGTACTTC.

This clone came up a few times. The chain uses TRBV19 and TRBJ1-3; perhaps TRBD1 as D (5 bases). The CDR3 contains 16 residues. The V gene's germline CDR1 is LNHDA and CDR2 SQIVND (reference sequence). The V and J ends lost 5 bases and 0 bases respectively, with 14 bases between them. The CDR3 loop is CASSPAGLSSGNTIYF. In nucleotides, the CDR3 is TGTGCCAGTAGTCCCGCGGGGCTAAGCTCTGGAAACACCATATATTTT.

With regard to this clone: Its ends do not fully match the called genes, so a read error is possible. The chain recombines TRBV28 with TRBJ2-1, with 8 bases matching TRBD2. The CDR3 is made up of 13 amino acids. Germline loops: CDR1 MDHEN, CDR2 SYDVKM. The CDR3 spells CASRLGSGTEQFF. CDR3 DNA: TGTGCCAGCCGTTTAGGTAGCGGGACTGAGCAGTTCTTC.

This chain uses TRBV5-4 with TRBJ1-4; tentatively, D is TRBD1 (5 bases). Germline CDR1 is SGHNT and CDR2 is YYREEE (reference sequence). The CDR3 is made up of 15 amino acids. V was clipped by 0 bases and J by 4 bases, with 10 bases between them. This CDR3 reads CASSLDTGLNEKLFF. CDR3 DNA: TGTGCCAGCAGCTTGGATACAGGTCTTAATGAAAAACTGTTTTTT.

The chain recombines TRBV7-8 with TRBJ2-5; no definite D call. V lost 5 bases, J lost 5 bases, and 12 bases lay in between. The CDR3 length is 13 residues. Germline V gene lookup returns CDR1 SGHVS and CDR2 FQNEAQ. CDR3 coding DNA: TGTGCCAGCAGCCTCGAGACAATGGAGACCCAGTACTTC. Its translation: CASSLETMETQYF.

This CDR3 is CATGDFSGTANYGYTF. The CDR3 DNA reads as TGCGCCACCGGAGATTTTTCCGGGACTGCAAACTATGGCTACACCTTC. The genes are TRBV10-2 and TRBJ1-2; perhaps TRBD1 as D (5 bases). The CDR3 spans 16 residues. Per the germline V gene, CDR1 is WSHSY and CDR2 is SAAADI. V gave up 10 bases and J gave up 2 bases, with 23 bases separating them.

Concerning this clone itself: A read error may account for a junction end that differs from germline. V usage is TRBV18 and J usage is TRBJ1-2, with D maybe TRBD1 (6 bases). In germline, CDR1 is KGHSH, CDR2 LQKENI. The CDR3 runs 13 residues. The chain's CDR3 is CASSQGERDGYTF. DNA of the CDR3: TGTGCCAGTTCACAGGGAGAGCGGGATGGCTACACCTTC.

The chain links TRBV19 to TRBJ2-3, with 9 bases that match TRBD1. The CDR3 sequence is 14 residues long. Germline assignment: CDR1 LNHDA and CDR2 SQIVND (reference sequence). V lost 3 bases to trimming and J lost 6 bases; unmatched junction nucleotides: 4. This chain's CDR3 is CASSMGQGVDTQYF. CDR3 nucleotide sequence: TGTGCCAGTAGTATGGGACAGGGAGTGGATACGCAGTATTTT.

V usage is TRBV30 and J usage is TRBJ2-3, with 9 nucleotides matching TRBD2. Germline assignment: CDR1 GTSNPN and CDR2 SVGIG (reference sequence). The CDR3 has 16 residues. Unmatched junction bases numbered 8, after V lost 0 bases and J lost 4 bases. As DNA, the CDR3 is TGTGCCTGGAGTGTACATAGCGGGAGTGTCGCAGATACGCAGTATTTT. This gives the protein CAWSVHSGSVADTQYF.

This clone turned up a few times. V gene TRBV2 combines with J gene TRBJ2-1; no clear D. Germline V gene sequence: CDR1 SNHLY, CDR2 FYNNEI. This CDR3 is built from 14 residues. The V end lost 0 bases, the J end lost 10 bases, and 13 bases lay between the germline ends. In DNA form, the CDR3 reads TGTGCCAGCAGTGAAGCGTCACATCGATCCGAGCAGTTCTTC. Protein: CASSEASHRSEQFF.

The V call is TRBV2, the J call TRBJ2-7; D perhaps matches TRBD1 (5 bases). Germline assignment: CDR1 SNHLY and CDR2 FYNNEI. There are 12 residues in the CDR3. The ends were cut back, 7 bases at V and 3 bases at J, with 10 bases in the middle. The CDR3 region has the DNA TGTGCCAGCACCCCGGACAACTACGAGCAGTACTTC. It yields the protein CASTPDNYEQYF.

V usage is TRBV30 and J usage is TRBJ2-5; TRBD1 agrees at 9 bases. Germline CDR1 and CDR2: GTSNPN and SVGIG (reference sequence). V lost 4 bases and J lost 5; bases outside the gene matches: 8. CDR3 length equals 14 residues. The CDR3 DNA reads as TGTGCCTGGAACCGGGACAGGGTACGGGAGACCCAGTACTTC. Encoded protein: CAWNRDRVRETQYF.

The rearrangement uses TRBV18 and TRBJ2-1; the D gene is possibly TRBD2 (5 bases). CDR1 and CDR2 from the germline V gene are KGHSH and LQKENI. V was trimmed by 3 bases and J by 9 bases, leaving 9 bases between them. The CDR3 loop spans 12 amino acids. CDR3: CASSPLGSEQFF. The CDR3 DNA sequence: TGTGCCAGCTCACCGTTAGGGAGTGAGCAGTTCTTC.

About this clone: An end of the junction differs from the germline gene, which may be a read error. The V call is TRBV7-7, the J call TRBJ2-1; TRBD2 matches 16 bases. CDR3 size: 18 residues. The germline gives CDR1 SSHAT, CDR2 FNYEAQ (reference sequence). CDR3 bases: TGTGCTAGCAGCCCGGGACTAGCGGGGGGGCCGGTATACAATGAGCAGTTCTTC. Translated, it gives CASSPGLAGGPVYNEQFF.

The chain uses TRBV30 and TRBJ1-2; 8 nucleotides match TRBD1. The junction had 5 bases not matched to a gene; V was cut back by 4 bases and J by 1 base. This CDR3 contains 14 residues. Germline V gene sequence: CDR1 GTSNPN, CDR2 SVGIG (reference sequence). CDR3 residues: CAWTRTGYNYGYTF. DNA for the CDR3: TGTGCCTGGACCCGGACAGGGTATAACTATGGCTACACCTTC.

The CDR3: CASSLDRPSTGELFF. The CDR3 nucleotides are TGCGCCAGCAGCTTGGACCGCCCGAGCACCGGGGAGCTGTTTTTT. The chain links TRBV5-1 to TRBJ2-2; D gene uncertain. The CDR3 consists of 15 residues. CDR1 and CDR2 (germline): SGHRS, YFSETQ. The V gene lost 0 bases and the J gene lost 4 bases, with 10 bases spanning the gap.

This clone was observed a handful of times. V and J are TRBV30 and TRBJ1-2, with 7 bases aligning to TRBD1. Germline CDR1 is GTSNPN and CDR2 is SVGIG (reference sequence). The CDR3 consists of 12 residues. Trimming at V came to 2 bases and at J to 6 bases, leaving 3 bases not matched to a gene. The CDR3 sequence: CAWSSRGNGYTF. The CDR3, as DNA: TGTGCCTGGAGTAGCAGGGGGAATGGCTACACCTTC.

In its sample, this clone was seen a few times. The rearrangement links TRBV30 to TRBJ2-7, with 8 bases lining up with TRBD2. Trimming at V came to 5 bases and at J to 4 bases, leaving 7 bases not matched to a gene. CDR3 size: 13 residues. In germline, CDR1 is GTSNPN, CDR2 SVGIG (reference sequence). CDR3 bases: TGTGCCTGGCAACCGGGACTAGAGTACGAGCAGTACTTC. Residues: CAWQPGLEYEQYF. Based on the CDR3 plus reference TRBV30 and TRBJ2-7, the full variable domain is SQTIHQWPATLVQPVGSPLSLECTVEGTSNPNLYWYRQAAGRGLQLLFYSVGIGQISSEVPQNLSASRPQDRQFILSSKKLLLSDSGFYLCAWQPGLEYEQYFGPGTRLTVT.

This chain joins TRBV24-1 and TRBJ2-7; the match to TRBD1 covers 7 bases. J lost 7 bases, V lost 3 bases, and 8 bases had no gene match. Germline lookup yields CDR1 KGHDR and CDR2 SFDVKD. The CDR3 is 14 residues long. The CDR3 sequence is CATSDTDRVGEQYF. DNA for the CDR3: TGTGCCACCAGTGATACCGACAGGGTCGGGGAGCAGTACTTC.

The chain recombines TRBV19 with TRBJ1-1, with TRBD1 identical over 9 bases. The V gene's germline CDR1 is LNHDA and CDR2 SQIVND (reference sequence). J lost 4 bases, V lost 9 bases, and 9 bases had no gene match. The CDR3 runs to 14 residues. The CDR3: CASNNRDRVTEAFF. CDR3 coding DNA: TGTGCCAGCAATAACCGGGACAGGGTCACTGAAGCTTTCTTT.

The chain has TRBV4-1 and TRBJ1-5, with D perhaps TRBD1 (6 bases). The CDR3 contains 17 residues. V shed 1 base and J shed 5 bases, with 18 bases lying between them. Germline-derived CDR1 and CDR2 are MGHRA and YSYEKL. CDR3 sequence (DNA): TGCGCCAGCAGCCAAGGGAGACTGACCGGGGGGCATCAGCCCCAGCATTTT. Protein product: CASSQGRLTGGHQPQHF.

The chain carries TRBV5-1 and TRBJ1-1; no clear D gene. CDR1 SGHRS and CDR2 YFSETQ come from the germline V gene. The CDR3 contains 14 residues. Deletions cut 3 bases from V and 3 bases from J, with 12 bases between. The DNA for the CDR3 is TGCGCCAGCAGCTCCCAACCCACGGACACTGAAGCTTTCTTT. It yields the protein CASSSQPTDTEAFF.

The chain has TRBV18 and TRBJ1-5; possible D gene TRBD1, 5 bases. The CDR3 loop spans 18 amino acids. CDR1 is KGHSH and CDR2 is LQKENI in the germline V gene. The V end was cut by 1 base, the J end by 6 bases, with 22 bases between. The CDR3 region has the DNA TGTGCCAGCTCACCACAATACTTCGGGCAGGGCGTAGGTCAGCCCCAGCATTTT. Translated, it gives CASSPQYFGQGVGQPQHF.

The chain joins TRBV27 to TRBJ2-3; D is possibly TRBD1 (6 bases). Germline V CDR1 and CDR2: MNHEY, SMNVEV (reference sequence). Between the trimmed V and J ends, which lost 6 bases and 2 bases, there was a span of 12 bases. The CDR3 is 14 amino acids. CDR3 loop: CASSRQALTDTQYF. The CDR3 bases are TGTGCCAGCAGCCGACAGGCCCTCACAGATACGCAGTATTTT.

The V and J genes are TRBV7-8 and TRBJ1-1; D might be TRBD1 (5 bases). Trimming stripped 1 base from V and 11 bases from J, with 14 bases between. The CDR3 covers 13 residues. The germline gives CDR1 SGHVS, CDR2 FQNEAQ. The CDR3 DNA reads as TGTGCCAGCAGCTTAGGGGAGGGACCAAGGGCTTTCTTT. Residues: CASSLGEGPRAFF.

The chain couples TRBV3-1 (or the pseudogene TRBV3-2) to TRBJ1-2; D gene unclear. From germline, CDR1 is LGHDT and CDR2 YNNKEL (reference sequence). The CDR3 has 13 amino acids. Trimming left V 5 bases short and J 4 bases short, with 11 bases between. As DNA, the CDR3 is TGTGCCAGCAGCGCTGACACCGCCTATGGCTACACCTTC. Protein sequence: CASSADTAYGYTF.